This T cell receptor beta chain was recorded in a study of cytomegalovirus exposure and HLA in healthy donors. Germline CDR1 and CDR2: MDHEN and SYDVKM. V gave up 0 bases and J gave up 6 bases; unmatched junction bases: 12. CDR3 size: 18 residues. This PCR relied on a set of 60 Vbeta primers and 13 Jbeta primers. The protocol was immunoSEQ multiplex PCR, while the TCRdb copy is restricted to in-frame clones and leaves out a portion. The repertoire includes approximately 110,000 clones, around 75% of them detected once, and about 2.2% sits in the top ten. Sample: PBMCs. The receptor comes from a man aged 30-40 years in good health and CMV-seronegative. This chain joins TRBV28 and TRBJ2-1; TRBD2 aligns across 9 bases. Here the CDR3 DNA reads TGTGCCAGCAGTTTATGGCGGCTAGCGGGAAATACTCGCAATGAGCAGTTCTTC. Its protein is CASSLWRLAGNTRNEQFF.